This T cell receptor (beta chain) appears in the sequencing data of a study of blood T cell repertoires in COVID-19. The overall study: T cells, B-cell-depleted T cells, or PBMCs provided the cDNA or gDNA that served as material.

Per the original methods: By means of reference gene primer amplification, nucleated cell counts were estimated. The method was immunoSEQ multiplex PCR; TCRdb's version includes in-frame clones alone and lacks a portion of them. Clone size and V and J calls were adopted from that table, with D and trimming inferred from the DNA. Among approximately 160,000 clones listed, roughly 87% were seen once. CDR3 length: 16 residues. The J segment lost 6 bases and the V segment lost 0 bases, leaving 6 bases of the junction unmatched. Germline V gene lookup returns CDR1 KGHSH and CDR2 LQKENI. Grouping used clinical history reported by participants in a survey and questionnaire. Donors in Cohort 3 who had recovered were those with two negative PCRs, healthcare professional clearance, or resolution of their symptoms.

The specimen sequenced was PBMCs or T cells enriched from blood (not recorded which). The chain has TRBV18 and TRBJ2-1; TRBD1 matches at 9 bases. This receptor was taken from a woman in her forties or fifties who had recovered from COVID-19. CDR3 protein: CASSPPGTGWGNEQFF. The DNA for the CDR3 is TGTGCCAGCTCACCACCCGGGACAGGGTGGGGCAATGAGCAGTTCTTC.